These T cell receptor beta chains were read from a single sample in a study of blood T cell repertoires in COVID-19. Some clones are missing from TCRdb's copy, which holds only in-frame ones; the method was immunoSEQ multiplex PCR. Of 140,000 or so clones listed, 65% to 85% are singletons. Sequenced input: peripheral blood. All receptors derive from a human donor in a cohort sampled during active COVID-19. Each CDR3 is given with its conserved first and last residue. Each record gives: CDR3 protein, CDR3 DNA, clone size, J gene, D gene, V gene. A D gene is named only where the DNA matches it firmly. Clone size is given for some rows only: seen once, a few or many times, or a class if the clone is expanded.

cdr3_aa: CASSPGWEDNEQFF; cdr3_nt: TGTGCCAGCAGCCCCGGGTGGGAGGACAATGAGCAGTTCTTC; clone_size: NA; j_call: TRBJ2-1; d_call: NA; v_call: TRBV5-6
cdr3_aa: CASSDNSEADTQYF; cdr3_nt: TGTGCCAGCAGTGACAATAGCGAAGCAGATACGCAGTATTTT; clone_size: few; j_call: TRBJ2-3; d_call: NA; v_call: TRBV6-4
cdr3_aa: CASREGAGGTDTQYF; cdr3_nt: TGCGCCAGCAGGGAGGGGGCGGGGGGCACAGATACGCAGTATTTT; clone_size: NA; j_call: TRBJ2-3; d_call: NA; v_call: TRBV10-2
cdr3_aa: CASSLGGGAKETQYF; cdr3_nt: TGTGCCAGCAGCTTGGGCGGGGGGGCCAAAGAGACCCAGTACTTC; clone_size: NA; j_call: TRBJ2-5; d_call: TRBD2; v_call: TRBV11-2
cdr3_aa: CSVDSGGSTTEAFF; cdr3_nt: TGCAGCGTTGATTCGGGGGGATCAACCACTGAAGCTTTCTTT; clone_size: NA; j_call: TRBJ1-1; d_call: NA; v_call: TRBV29-1
cdr3_aa: CASSQAGIGYTF; cdr3_nt: TGTGCCAGCAGCCAGGCAGGGATCGGCTACACCTTC; clone_size: few; j_call: TRBJ1-2; d_call: NA; v_call: TRBV3-1/TRBV3-2
cdr3_aa: CASTYRGAPLNTEAFF; cdr3_nt: TGTGCCAGCACTTACAGGGGCGCACCCCTTAACACTGAAGCTTTCTTT; clone_size: NA; j_call: TRBJ1-1; d_call: TRBD1; v_call: TRBV6-5
cdr3_aa: CASSLGWSQPQHF; cdr3_nt: TGTGCCAGCAGCTTAGGCTGGAGTCAGCCCCAGCATTTT; clone_size: few; j_call: TRBJ1-5; d_call: NA; v_call: TRBV7-6
cdr3_aa: CASSLTGGRGYEQYF; cdr3_nt: TGTGCCAGCAGCTTAACTGGAGGCAGGGGCTACGAGCAGTACTTC; clone_size: NA; j_call: TRBJ2-7; d_call: NA; v_call: TRBV7-3
cdr3_aa: CATSPGDRSSYEQYF; cdr3_nt: TGTGCCACCAGTCCTGGAGACAGGAGCTCCTACGAGCAGTACTTC; clone_size: few; j_call: TRBJ2-7; d_call: NA; v_call: TRBV24-1
cdr3_aa: CASSLSFETQYF; cdr3_nt: TGCGCCAGCAGCTTGTCATTTGAGACCCAGTACTTC; clone_size: NA; j_call: TRBJ2-5; d_call: NA; v_call: TRBV5-1
cdr3_aa: CASSEGRTSYNEQFF; cdr3_nt: TGTGCCAGCAGTGAGGGGCGAACCTCCTACAATGAGCAGTTCTTC; clone_size: NA; j_call: TRBJ2-1; d_call: NA; v_call: TRBV2
cdr3_aa: CARETGGRNYGYTF; cdr3_nt: TGTGCCAGGGAAACAGGGGGCAGGAACTATGGCTACACCTTC; clone_size: NA; j_call: TRBJ1-2; d_call: TRBD1; v_call: TRBV19
cdr3_aa: CSVVPEGRVETQYF; cdr3_nt: TGCAGCGTTGTCCCAGAGGGTAGAGTGGAGACCCAGTACTTC; clone_size: NA; j_call: TRBJ2-5; d_call: NA; v_call: TRBV29-1
cdr3_aa: CASSAYTRRQGRVETQYF; cdr3_nt: TGTGCCAGTAGTGCCTACACTCGCCGACAGGGGAGGGTAGAGACCCAGTACTTC; clone_size: few; j_call: TRBJ2-5; d_call: NA; v_call: TRBV19
cdr3_aa: CATKVAPTNEKLFF; cdr3_nt: TGCGCCACCAAAGTAGCGCCAACTAATGAAAAACTGTTTTTT; clone_size: NA; j_call: TRBJ1-4; d_call: NA; v_call: TRBV5-1
cdr3_aa: CASSFMPGSHIKEKLFF; cdr3_nt: TGTGCCAGCAGCTTTATGCCCGGGTCCCACATAAAGGAAAAACTGTTTTTT; clone_size: NA; j_call: TRBJ1-4; d_call: NA; v_call: TRBV14
cdr3_aa: CASRRIAGANTGELFF; cdr3_nt: TGTGCCAGCAGGCGTATAGCGGGGGCGAACACCGGGGAGCTGTTTTTT; clone_size: NA; j_call: TRBJ2-2; d_call: TRBD2; v_call: TRBV28